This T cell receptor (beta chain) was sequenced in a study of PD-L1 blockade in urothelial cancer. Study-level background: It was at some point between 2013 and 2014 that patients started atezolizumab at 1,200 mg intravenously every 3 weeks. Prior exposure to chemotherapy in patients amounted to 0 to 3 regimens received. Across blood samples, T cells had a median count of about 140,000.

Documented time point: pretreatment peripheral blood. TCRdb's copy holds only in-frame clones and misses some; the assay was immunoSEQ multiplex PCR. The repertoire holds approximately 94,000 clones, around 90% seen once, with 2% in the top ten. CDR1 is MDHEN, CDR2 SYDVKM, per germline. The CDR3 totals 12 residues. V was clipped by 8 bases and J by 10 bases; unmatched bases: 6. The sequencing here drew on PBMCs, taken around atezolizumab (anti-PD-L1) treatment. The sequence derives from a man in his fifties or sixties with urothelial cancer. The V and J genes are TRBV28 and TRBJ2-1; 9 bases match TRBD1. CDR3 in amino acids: CASGTGIIEQFF. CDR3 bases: TGTGCCAGCGGGACAGGGATTATCGAGCAGTTCTTC.